This entry is about one T cell receptor (beta chain). Its specificity is unknown. V gave up 0 bases and J gave up 4 bases; unmatched junction bases: 5. Germline assignment: CDR1 MNHEY and CDR2 SMNVEV (reference sequence). This CDR3 spans 16 amino acids. This record belongs to a study of OX40 agonist ivuxolimab in advanced cancers. Regarding the study as a whole: CD4+ and CD8+ blood T cells expanded clonally by week 6 at 0.1 to 3.0 mg/kg.

The repertoire was sequenced with immunoSEQ multiplex PCR; TCRdb's copy has only in-frame clones and lacks some. The sample shows tens of thousands of clones, 82% of them seen only once. This sequence was found in an adult with an advanced solid tumor such as melanoma, head and neck, liver or kidney cancer. This sample comprised CD4+ or CD8+ T cells sorted from blood, obtained in a trial of the OX40 agonist ivuxolimab. The chain joins TRBV27 to TRBJ1-4; 7 bases are a match to TRBD1. CDR3 residues: CASSLSGGTGNEKLFF. DNA for the CDR3: TGTGCCAGCAGTTTATCAGGGGGCACGGGTAATGAAAAACTGTTTTTT.